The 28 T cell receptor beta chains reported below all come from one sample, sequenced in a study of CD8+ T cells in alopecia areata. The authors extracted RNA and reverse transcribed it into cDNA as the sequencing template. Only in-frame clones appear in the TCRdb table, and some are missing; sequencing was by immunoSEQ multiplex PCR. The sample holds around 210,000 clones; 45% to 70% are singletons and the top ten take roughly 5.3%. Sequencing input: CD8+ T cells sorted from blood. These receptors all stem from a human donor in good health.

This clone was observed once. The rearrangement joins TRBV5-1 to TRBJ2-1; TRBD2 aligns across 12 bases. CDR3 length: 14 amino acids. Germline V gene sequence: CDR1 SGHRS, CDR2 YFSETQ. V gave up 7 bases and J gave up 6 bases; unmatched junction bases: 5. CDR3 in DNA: TGCGCCAGCGAGGGGGGACTAGCGGGCAATGAGCAGTTCTTC. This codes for CASEGGLAGNEQFF.

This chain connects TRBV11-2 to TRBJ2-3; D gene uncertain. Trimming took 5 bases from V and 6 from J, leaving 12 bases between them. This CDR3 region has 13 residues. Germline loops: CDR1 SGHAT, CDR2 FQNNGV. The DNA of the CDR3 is TGTGCCAGCAGCCGAACCGTCGGTGATACGCAGTATTTT. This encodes CASSRTVGDTQYF.

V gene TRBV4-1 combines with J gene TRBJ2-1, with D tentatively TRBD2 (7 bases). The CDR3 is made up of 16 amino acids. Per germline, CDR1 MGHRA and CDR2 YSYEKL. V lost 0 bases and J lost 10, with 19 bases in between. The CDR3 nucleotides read TGCGCCAGCAGCCAAGAGTCTAGCGGAACAGGGCGAGAGCAGTTCTTC. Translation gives CASSQESSGTGREQFF.

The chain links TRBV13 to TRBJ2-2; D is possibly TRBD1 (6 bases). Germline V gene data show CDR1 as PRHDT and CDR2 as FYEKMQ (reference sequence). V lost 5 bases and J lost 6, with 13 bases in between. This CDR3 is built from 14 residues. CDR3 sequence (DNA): TGTGCCAGCAGCCTGACCAGGGGATCCGGGGAGCTGTTTTTT. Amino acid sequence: CASSLTRGSGELFF.

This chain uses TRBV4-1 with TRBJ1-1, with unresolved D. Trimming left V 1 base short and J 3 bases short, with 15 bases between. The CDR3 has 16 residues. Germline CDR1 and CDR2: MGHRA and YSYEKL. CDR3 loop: CASSQAPAGIHTEAFF. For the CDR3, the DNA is TGCGCCAGCAGCCAAGCCCCAGCCGGGATTCACACTGAAGCTTTCTTT.

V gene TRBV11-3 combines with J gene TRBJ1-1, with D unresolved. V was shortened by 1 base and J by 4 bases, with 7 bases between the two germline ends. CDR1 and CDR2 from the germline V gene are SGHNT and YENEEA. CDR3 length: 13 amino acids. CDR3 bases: TGTGCCAGCAGCTTAGGTACGGGCACTGAAGCTTTCTTT. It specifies CASSLGTGTEAFF.

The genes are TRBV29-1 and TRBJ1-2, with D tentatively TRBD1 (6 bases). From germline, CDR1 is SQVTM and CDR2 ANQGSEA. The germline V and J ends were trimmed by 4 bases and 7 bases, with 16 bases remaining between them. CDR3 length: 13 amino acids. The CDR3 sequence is CSVVPQGIFGYTF. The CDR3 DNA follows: TGCAGCGTTGTCCCCCAGGGGATTTTTGGCTACACCTTC.

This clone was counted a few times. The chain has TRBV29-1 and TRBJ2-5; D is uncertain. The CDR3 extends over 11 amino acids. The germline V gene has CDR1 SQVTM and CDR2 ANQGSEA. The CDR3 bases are TGCATTGGCAGAATCCAAGAGACCCAGTACTTC. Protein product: CIGRIQETQYF.

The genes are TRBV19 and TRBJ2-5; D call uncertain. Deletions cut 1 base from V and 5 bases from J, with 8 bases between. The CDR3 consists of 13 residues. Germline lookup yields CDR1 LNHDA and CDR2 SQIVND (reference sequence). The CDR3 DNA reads TGTGCCAGTAGTATAGTTCCTCGGGAGACCCAGTACTTC. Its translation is CASSIVPRETQYF.

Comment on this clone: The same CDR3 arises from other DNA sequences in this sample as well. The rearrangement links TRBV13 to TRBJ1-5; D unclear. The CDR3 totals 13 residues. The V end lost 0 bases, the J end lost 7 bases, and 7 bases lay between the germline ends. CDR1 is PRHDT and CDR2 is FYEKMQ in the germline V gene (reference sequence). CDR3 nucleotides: TGTGCCAGCAGCTTAGGCAGGTACCAGCCCCAGCATTTT. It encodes CASSLGRYQPQHF.

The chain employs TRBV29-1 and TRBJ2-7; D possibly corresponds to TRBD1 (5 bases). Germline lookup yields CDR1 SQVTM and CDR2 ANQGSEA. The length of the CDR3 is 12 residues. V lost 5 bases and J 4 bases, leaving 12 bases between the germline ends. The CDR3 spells CSVLKGQYEQYF. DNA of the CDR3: TGCAGCGTTCTCAAGGGGCAATACGAGCAGTACTTC.

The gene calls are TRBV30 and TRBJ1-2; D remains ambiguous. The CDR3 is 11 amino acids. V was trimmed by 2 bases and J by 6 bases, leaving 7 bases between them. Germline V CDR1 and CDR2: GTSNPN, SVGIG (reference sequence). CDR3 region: CAWSRGNGYTF. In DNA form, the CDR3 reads TGTGCCTGGAGTAGAGGGAATGGCTACACCTTC.

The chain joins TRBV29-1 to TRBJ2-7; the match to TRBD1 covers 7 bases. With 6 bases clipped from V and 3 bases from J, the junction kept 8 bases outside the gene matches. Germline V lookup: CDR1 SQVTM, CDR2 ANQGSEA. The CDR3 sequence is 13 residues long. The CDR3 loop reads CSVRPGQRYEQYF. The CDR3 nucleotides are TGCAGCGTCCGTCCGGGACAGCGCTACGAGCAGTACTTC.

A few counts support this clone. DNA of the CDR3: TGCGCCAGCAGCACAGGGGATGGAGGCACCGGGGAGCTGTTTTTT. This gives the protein CASSTGDGGTGELFF. The V gene is TRBV4-1, the J gene TRBJ2-2; the match to TRBD1 covers 7 bases. The CDR3 spans 15 residues. CDR1 MGHRA and CDR2 YSYEKL come from the germline V gene. V dropped 5 bases and J dropped 4; count of bases not matched to a gene: 7.

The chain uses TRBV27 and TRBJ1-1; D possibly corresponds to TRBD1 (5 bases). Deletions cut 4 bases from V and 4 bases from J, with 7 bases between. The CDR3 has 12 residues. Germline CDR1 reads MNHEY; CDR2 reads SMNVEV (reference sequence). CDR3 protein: CASSWGGTEAFF. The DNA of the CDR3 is TGTGCCAGCAGTTGGGGGGGCACTGAAGCTTTCTTT.

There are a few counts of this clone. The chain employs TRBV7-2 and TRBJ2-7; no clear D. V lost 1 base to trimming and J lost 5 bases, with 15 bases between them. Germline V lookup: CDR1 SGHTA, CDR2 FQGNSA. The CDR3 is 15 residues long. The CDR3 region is CASSLVAFELDEQYF. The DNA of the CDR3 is TGTGCCAGCAGCTTAGTCGCGTTTGAGCTAGACGAGCAGTACTTC. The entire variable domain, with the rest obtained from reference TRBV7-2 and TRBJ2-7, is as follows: GAGVSQSPSNKVTEKGKDVELRCDPISGHTALYWYRQSLGQGLEFLIYFQGNSAPDKSGLPSDRFSAERTGGSVSTLTIQRTQQEDSAVYLCASSLVAFELDEQYFGPGTRLTVT.

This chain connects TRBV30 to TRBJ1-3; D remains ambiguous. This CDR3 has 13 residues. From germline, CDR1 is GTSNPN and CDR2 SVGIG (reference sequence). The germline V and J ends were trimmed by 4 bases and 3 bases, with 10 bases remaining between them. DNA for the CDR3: TGTGCCTGGACCCCGCCCAGTGGAAACACCATATATTTT. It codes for CAWTPPSGNTIYF. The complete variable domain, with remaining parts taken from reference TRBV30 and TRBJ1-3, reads SQTIHQWPATLVQPVGSPLSLECTVEGTSNPNLYWYRQAAGRGLQLLFYSVGIGQISSEVPQNLSASRPQDRQFILSSKKLLLSDSGFYLCAWTPPSGNTIYFGEGSWLTVV.

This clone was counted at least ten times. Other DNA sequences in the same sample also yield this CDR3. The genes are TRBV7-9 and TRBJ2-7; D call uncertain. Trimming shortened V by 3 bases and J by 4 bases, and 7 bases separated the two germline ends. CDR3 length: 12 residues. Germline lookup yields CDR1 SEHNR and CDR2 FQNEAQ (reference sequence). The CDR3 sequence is CASSLIGYEQYF. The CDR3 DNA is TGTGCCAGCAGCTTGATAGGGTACGAGCAGTACTTC.

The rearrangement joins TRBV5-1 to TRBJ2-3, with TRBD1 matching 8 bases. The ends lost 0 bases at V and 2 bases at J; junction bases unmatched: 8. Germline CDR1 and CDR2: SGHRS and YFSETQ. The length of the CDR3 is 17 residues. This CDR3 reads CASSLGATGDPTDTQYF. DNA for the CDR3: TGCGCCAGCAGCTTGGGGGCGACAGGGGACCCCACAGATACGCAGTATTTT.

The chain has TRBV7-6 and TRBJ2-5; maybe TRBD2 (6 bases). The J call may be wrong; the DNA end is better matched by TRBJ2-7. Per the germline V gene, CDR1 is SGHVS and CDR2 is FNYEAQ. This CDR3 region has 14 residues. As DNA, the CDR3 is TGTGCCAGCAGCAGACTCGGGGGTCCCTACGAGCAGTACTTC. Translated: CASSRLGGPYEQYF.

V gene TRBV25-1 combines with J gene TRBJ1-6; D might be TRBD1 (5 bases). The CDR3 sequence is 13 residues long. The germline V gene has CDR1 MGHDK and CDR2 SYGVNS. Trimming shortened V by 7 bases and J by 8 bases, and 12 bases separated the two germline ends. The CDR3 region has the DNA TGTGCCAGCAACCGGGACGGGTATTCACCCCTCCACTTT. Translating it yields CASNRDGYSPLHF.

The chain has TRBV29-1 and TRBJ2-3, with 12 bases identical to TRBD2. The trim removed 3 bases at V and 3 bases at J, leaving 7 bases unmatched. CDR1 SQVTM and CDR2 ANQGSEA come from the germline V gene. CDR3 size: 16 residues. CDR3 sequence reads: CSVDGLAGGQTDTQYF. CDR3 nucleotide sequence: TGCAGCGTTGACGGTCTAGCGGGGGGGCAAACAGATACGCAGTATTTT.

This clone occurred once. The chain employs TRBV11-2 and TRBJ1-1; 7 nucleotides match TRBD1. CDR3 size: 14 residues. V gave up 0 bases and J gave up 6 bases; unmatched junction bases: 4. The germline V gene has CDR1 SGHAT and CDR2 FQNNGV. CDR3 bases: TGTGCCAGCAGCTTAGACGGCGGGACAGCTGAAGCTTTCTTT. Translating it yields CASSLDGGTAEAFF. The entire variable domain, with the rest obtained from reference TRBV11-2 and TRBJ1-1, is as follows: EAGVAQSPRYKIIEKRQSVAFWCNPISGHATLYWYQQILGQGPKLLIQFQNNGVVDDSQLPKDRFSAERLKGVDSTLKIQPAKLEDSAVYLCASSLDGGTAEAFFGQGTRLTVV.

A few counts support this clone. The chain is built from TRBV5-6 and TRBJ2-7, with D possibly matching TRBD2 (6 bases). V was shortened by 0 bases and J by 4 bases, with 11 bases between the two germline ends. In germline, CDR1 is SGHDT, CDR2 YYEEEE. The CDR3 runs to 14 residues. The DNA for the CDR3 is TGTGCCAGCAGCTTGGGCGGGGCTCGGTACGAGCAGTACTTC. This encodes CASSLGGARYEQYF. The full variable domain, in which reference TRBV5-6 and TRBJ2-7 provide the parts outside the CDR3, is DAGVTQSPTHLIKTRGQQVTLRCSPKSGHDTVSWYQQALGQGPQFIFQYYEEEERQRGNFPDRFSGHQFPNYSSELNVNALLLGDSALYLCASSLGGARYEQYFGPGTRLTVT.

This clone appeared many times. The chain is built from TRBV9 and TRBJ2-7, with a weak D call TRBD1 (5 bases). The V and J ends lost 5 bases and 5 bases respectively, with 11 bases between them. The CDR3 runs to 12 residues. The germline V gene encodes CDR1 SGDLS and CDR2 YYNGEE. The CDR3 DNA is TGTGCCAGCAGTGTAAAAGGGGACGAGCAGTACTTC. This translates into CASSVKGDEQYF.

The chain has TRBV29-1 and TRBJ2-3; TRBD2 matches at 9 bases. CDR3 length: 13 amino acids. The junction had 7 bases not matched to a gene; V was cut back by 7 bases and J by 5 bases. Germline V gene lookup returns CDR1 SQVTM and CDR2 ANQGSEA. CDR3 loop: CSAGGGAIDTQYF. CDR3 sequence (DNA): TGCAGCGCGGGCGGGGGGGCCATAGATACGCAGTATTTT.

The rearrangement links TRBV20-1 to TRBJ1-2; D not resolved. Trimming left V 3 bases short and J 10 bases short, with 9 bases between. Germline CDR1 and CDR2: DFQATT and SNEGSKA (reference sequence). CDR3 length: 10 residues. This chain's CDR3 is CSASDRDYTF. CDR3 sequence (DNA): TGCAGTGCTAGTGACCGGGACTACACCTTC.

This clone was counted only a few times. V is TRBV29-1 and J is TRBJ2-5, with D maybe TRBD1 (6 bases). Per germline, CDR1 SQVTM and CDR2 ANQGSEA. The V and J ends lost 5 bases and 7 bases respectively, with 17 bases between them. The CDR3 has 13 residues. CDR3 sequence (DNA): TGCAGCGTTCACCTACACAGGGTGAGGACCCAGTACTTC. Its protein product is CSVHLHRVRTQYF.